This TCR beta chain appears in the sequencing data of a study of T-cell memory formation after mild COVID-19. TCRdb passed the 5' RACE reads through MiXCR, listing each CDR3 protein once. The data contain roughly 500,000 distinct CDR3 sequences, roughly 20% of them singletons. The length of the CDR3 is 16 residues. Germline lookup yields CDR1 LNHNV and CDR2 YYDKDF (reference sequence). Trimming shortened V by 3 bases and J by 7 bases, and 19 bases separated the two germline ends. Sequenced: PBMCs or a T cell subset sorted from them (not recorded which). The source is an adult woman who had mild COVID-19 (a few samples of this study predate the infection). Cell type and time point are not known. V gene TRBV15 combines with J gene TRBJ1-5; D is perhaps TRBD1 (6 bases). In DNA form, the CDR3 reads TGTGCCACCAGCAGGGAGGGGGGCGGATACTTCCAGCCCCAGCATTTT. Translation: CATSREGGGYFQPQHF.